Below, 9 T cell receptor beta chains from the same sample are listed, as sequenced in a study of blood T cell repertoires in COVID-19. Some clones are missing from TCRdb's copy, which holds only in-frame ones; the method was immunoSEQ multiplex PCR. This table holds about 240,000 clones, 70% to 90% found once. The sequencing input was peripheral blood. These receptors came from a woman aged 35 to 49 who had recovered from COVID-19.

This sequence joins TRBV6-2 or TRBV6-3 and TRBJ2-4; D is possibly TRBD1 (6 bases). This CDR3 comprises 14 residues. Looked up from germline, CDR1 is MNHEY and CDR2 is SVGEGT. V was cut by 5 bases and J by 6 bases, with 14 bases left in between. The CDR3 DNA reads as TGTGCCAGCAGTCCCGGACAGAATCTAAACATTCAGTACTTC. Residues: CASSPGQNLNIQYF.

The genes are TRBV6-5 and TRBJ2-7; D might be TRBD1 (6 bases). Germline V gene data show CDR1 as MNHEY and CDR2 as SVGAGI. The germline V and J ends were trimmed by 6 bases and 1 base, with 10 bases remaining between them. The CDR3 consists of 13 residues. The CDR3 here is CASSPGQSYEQYV. For the CDR3, the DNA is TGTGCCAGCAGCCCCGGACAGTCCTACGAGCAGTACGTC.

The chain recombines TRBV30 with TRBJ1-2; no clear D gene. This CDR3 is built from 13 residues. In germline, CDR1 is GTSNPN, CDR2 SVGIG (reference sequence). With 3 bases removed from V and 7 bases from J, the gap between germline ends came to 15 bases. The CDR3 region has the DNA TGTGCCTGGAGGGCCCCCGGGTTAGGTGGCTACACCTTC. This gives the protein CAWRAPGLGGYTF. Using reference TRBV30 and TRBJ1-2 for the parts outside the CDR3, the full variable domain is SQTIHQWPATLVQPVGSPLSLECTVEGTSNPNLYWYRQAAGRGLQLLFYSVGIGQISSEVPQNLSASRPQDRQFILSSKKLLLSDSGFYLCAWRAPGLGGYTFGSGTRLTVV.

The chain uses TRBV11-2 and TRBJ2-3; D is undetermined. V was pared by 5 bases and J by 2 bases, with 14 bases between. The CDR3 totals 15 residues. From germline, CDR1 is SGHAT and CDR2 FQNNGV. The CDR3 DNA reads as TGTGCCAGCAGCCCGACACCCGGCCCCACAGATACGCAGTATTTT. This encodes CASSPTPGPTDTQYF.

The chain recombines TRBV7-3 with TRBJ2-7; 11 nucleotides agree with TRBD2. CDR1 and CDR2 (germline): SGHTA, FQGTGA. This CDR3 contains 18 residues. With 1 base clipped from V and 0 bases from J, the junction kept 8 bases outside the gene matches. The CDR3 DNA reads as TGTGCCAGCAGCTTAAGAGGGACTAGCGGAACCTTCTCCTACGAGCAGTACTTC. Its protein product is CASSLRGTSGTFSYEQYF.

J is TRBJ2-7 and V is TRBV4-3; tentatively, D is TRBD2 (7 bases). The germline gives CDR1 LGHNA, CDR2 YSLEER. This CDR3 comprises 16 residues. Trimming took 1 base from V and 9 from J, leaving 22 bases between them. The CDR3 here is CASSQGRRGAFAVQYF. In nucleotides, the CDR3 is TGCGCCAGCAGCCAAGGTCGCCGGGGGGCGTTTGCGGTGCAGTACTTC.

The chain recombines TRBV30 with TRBJ1-2, with a weak D call TRBD1 (6 bases). V was clipped by 5 bases and J by 4 bases, with 17 bases between them. The CDR3 length is 14 residues. Germline CDR1 reads GTSNPN; CDR2 reads SVGIG (reference sequence). DNA for the CDR3: TGTGCCTGGGCCCGGGGGGGCGATGTCTATGGCTACACCTTC. Amino acid sequence: CAWARGGDVYGYTF. Supplemented by reference TRBV30 and TRBJ1-2, the full variable domain reads SQTIHQWPATLVQPVGSPLSLECTVEGTSNPNLYWYRQAAGRGLQLLFYSVGIGQISSEVPQNLSASRPQDRQFILSSKKLLLSDSGFYLCAWARGGDVYGYTFGSGTRLTVV.

In this sample, this clone turned up once. The V gene is TRBV11-3, the J gene TRBJ1-2, with 8 bases aligning to TRBD1. The germline CDR1 and CDR2 sequences are SGHNT and YENEEA. There are 13 residues in the CDR3. J was trimmed by 7 bases and V by 8 bases; bases with no gene match: 9. This CDR3 reads CASGQDRESGYTF. The CDR3 coding sequence is TGTGCCAGCGGTCAGGACAGGGAGTCTGGCTACACCTTC. Full variable domain (missing parts from reference TRBV11-3 and TRBJ1-2): EAGVVQSPRYKIIEKKQPVAFWCNPISGHNTLYWYLQNLGQGPELLIRYENEEAVDDSQLPKDRFSAERLKGVDSTLKIQPAELGDSAVYLCASGQDRESGYTFGSGTRLTVV.

The chain couples TRBV27 to TRBJ1-3; 10 bases are shared with TRBD1. V was pared by 6 bases and J by 3 bases, with 5 bases of the junction left unmatched. Germline assignment: CDR1 MNHEY and CDR2 SMNVEV (reference sequence). This CDR3 spans 15 amino acids. CDR3 region: CASSPGTGVGNTIYF. Written as DNA, the CDR3 is TGTGCCAGCAGCCCGGGGACAGGGGTTGGAAACACCATATATTTT.